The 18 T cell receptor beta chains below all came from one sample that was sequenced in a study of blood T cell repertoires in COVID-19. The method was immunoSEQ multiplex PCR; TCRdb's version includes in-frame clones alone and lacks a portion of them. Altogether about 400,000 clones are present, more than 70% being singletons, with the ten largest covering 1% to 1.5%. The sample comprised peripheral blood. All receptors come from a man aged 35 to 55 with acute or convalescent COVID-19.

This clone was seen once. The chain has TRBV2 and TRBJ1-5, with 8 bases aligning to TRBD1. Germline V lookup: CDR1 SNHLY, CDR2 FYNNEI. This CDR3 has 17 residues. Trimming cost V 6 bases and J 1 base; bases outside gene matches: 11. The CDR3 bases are TGTGCCAGCAGAGCCGGGACAGGAAGGGTGAGCAATCAGCCCCAGCATTTT. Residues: CASRAGTGRVSNQPQHF.

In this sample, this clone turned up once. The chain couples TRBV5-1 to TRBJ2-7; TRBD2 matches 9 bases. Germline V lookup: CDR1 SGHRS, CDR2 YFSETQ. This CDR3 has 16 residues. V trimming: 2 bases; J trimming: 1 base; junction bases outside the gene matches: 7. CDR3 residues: CASSLGPAGGSYEQYF. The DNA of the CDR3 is TGCGCCAGCAGCTTAGGTCCAGCGGGAGGTTCCTACGAGCAGTACTTC.

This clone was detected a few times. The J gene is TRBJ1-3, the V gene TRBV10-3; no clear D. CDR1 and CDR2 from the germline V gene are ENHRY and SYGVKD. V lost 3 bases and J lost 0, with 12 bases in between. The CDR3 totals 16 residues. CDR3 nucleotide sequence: TGTGCCATCAGTGATTGGAGCCCAAGCTCTGGAAACACCATATATTTT. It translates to CAISDWSPSSGNTIYF.

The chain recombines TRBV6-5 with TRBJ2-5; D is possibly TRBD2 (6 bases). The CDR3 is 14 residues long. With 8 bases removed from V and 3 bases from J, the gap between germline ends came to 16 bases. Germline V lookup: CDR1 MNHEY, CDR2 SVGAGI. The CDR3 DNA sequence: TGTGCCAGCTCACGTCAGCGGAGGGAAGAGACCCAGTACTTC. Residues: CASSRQRREETQYF.

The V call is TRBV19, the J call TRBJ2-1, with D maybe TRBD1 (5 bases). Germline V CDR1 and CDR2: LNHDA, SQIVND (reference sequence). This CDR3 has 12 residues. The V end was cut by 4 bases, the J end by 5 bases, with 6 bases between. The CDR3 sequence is CASSRTHNEQFF. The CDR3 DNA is TGTGCCAGTAGTAGGACACACAATGAGCAGTTCTTC.

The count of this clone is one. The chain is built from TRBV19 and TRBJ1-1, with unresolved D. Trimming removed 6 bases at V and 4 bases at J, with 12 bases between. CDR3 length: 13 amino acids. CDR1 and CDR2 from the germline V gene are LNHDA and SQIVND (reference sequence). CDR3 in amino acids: CASRGRWGTEAFF. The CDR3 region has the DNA TGTGCCAGTAGAGGGAGGTGGGGCACTGAAGCTTTCTTT.

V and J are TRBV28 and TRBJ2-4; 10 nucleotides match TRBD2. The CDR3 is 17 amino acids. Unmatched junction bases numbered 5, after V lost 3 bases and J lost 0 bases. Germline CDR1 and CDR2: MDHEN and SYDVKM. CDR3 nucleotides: TGTGCCAGCAGTTTGGCTAGCGGGGGACTAGCCAAAAACATTCAGTACTTC. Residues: CASSLASGGLAKNIQYF. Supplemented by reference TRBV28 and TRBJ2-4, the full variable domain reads DVKVTQSSRYLVKRTGEKVFLECVQDMDHENMFWYRQDPGLGLRLIYFSYDVKMKEKGDIPEGYSVSREKKERFSLILESASTNQTSMYLCASSLASGGLAKNIQYFGAGTRLSVL.

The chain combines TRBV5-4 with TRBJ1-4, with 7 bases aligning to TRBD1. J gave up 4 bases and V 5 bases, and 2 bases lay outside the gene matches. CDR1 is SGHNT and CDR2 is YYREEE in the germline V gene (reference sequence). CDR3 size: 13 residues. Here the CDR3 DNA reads TGTGCCAGCAGGGGGACAGATAATGAAAAACTGTTTTTT. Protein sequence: CASRGTDNEKLFF.

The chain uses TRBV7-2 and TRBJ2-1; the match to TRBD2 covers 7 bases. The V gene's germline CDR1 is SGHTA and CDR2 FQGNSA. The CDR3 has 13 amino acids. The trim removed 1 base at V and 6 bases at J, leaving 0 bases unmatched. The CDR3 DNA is TGTGCCAGCAGCTTAGGCGGGGGCAATGAGCAGTTCTTC. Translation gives CASSLGGGNEQFF.

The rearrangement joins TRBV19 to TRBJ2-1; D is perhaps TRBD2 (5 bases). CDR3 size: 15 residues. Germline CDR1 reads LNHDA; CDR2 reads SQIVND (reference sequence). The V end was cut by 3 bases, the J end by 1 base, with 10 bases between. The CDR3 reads CASSILSGSYNEQFF. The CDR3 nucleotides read TGTGCCAGTAGTATTCTAAGCGGTTCCTACAATGAGCAGTTCTTC.

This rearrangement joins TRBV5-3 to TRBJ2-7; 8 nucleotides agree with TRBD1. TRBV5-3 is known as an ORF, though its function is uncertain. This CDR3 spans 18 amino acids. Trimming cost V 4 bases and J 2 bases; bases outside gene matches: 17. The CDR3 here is CARSRTRAPGGSPYEQYF. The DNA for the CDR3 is TGTGCCAGAAGCCGGACCAGGGCTCCAGGGGGCTCTCCCTACGAGCAGTACTTC.

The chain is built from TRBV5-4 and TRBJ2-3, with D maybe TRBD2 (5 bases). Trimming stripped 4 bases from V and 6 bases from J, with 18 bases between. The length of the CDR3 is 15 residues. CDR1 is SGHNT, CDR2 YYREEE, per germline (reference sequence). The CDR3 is CASSHDPGTSDTQYF. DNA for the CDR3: TGTGCCAGCAGCCACGATCCGGGAACAAGCGATACGCAGTATTTT.

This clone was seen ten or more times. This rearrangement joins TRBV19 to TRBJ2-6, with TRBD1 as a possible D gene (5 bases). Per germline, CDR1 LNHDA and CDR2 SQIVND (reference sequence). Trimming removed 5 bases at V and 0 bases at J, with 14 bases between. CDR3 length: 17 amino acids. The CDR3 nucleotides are TGTGCCAGTAGTGGCAGGGTTCCCTCCTCTGGGGCCAACGTCCTGACTTTC. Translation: CASSGRVPSSGANVLTF.

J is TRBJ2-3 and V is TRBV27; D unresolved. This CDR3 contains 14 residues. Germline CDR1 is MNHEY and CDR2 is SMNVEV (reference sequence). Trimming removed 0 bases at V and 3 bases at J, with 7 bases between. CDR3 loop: CASSLSSVTDTQYF. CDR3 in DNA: TGTGCCAGCAGTTTATCTTCTGTGACAGATACGCAGTATTTT.

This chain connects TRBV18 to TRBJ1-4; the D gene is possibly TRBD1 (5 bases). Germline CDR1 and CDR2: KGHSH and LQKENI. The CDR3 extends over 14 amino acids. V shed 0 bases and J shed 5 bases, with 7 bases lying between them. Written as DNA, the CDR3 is TGTGCCAGCTCACCACCATCAGGGAATGAAAAACTGTTTTTT. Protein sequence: CASSPPSGNEKLFF.

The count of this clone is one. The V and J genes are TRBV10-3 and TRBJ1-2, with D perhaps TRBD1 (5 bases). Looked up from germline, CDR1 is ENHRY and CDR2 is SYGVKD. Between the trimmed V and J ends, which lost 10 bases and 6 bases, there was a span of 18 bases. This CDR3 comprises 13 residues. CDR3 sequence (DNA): TGTGCCACCTCTGGCGGGGCAGGGAATGGCTACACCTTC. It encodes CATSGGAGNGYTF.

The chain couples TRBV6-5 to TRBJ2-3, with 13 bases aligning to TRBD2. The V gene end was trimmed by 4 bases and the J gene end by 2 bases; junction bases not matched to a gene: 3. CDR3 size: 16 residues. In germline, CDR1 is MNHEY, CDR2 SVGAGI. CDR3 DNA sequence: TGTGCCAGCAGTTTGGGACTAGCGGGGTCCACAGATACGCAGTATTTT. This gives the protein CASSLGLAGSTDTQYF.

The CDR3 loop reads CASSIRQGTGELFF. The CDR3 DNA is TGTGCCAGCAGCATCAGACAGGGCACCGGGGAGCTGTTTTTT. The gene calls are TRBV7-3 and TRBJ2-2; 7 positions match TRBD1. The CDR3 is 14 residues long. V shed 5 bases, J shed 4 bases, and the junction held 4 bases outside the gene matches. CDR1 SGHTA and CDR2 FQGTGA come from the germline V gene.